This T cell receptor beta chain appears in the sequencing data of a study of blood T cell repertoires in COVID-19. Overall study: The United States, Italy and Spain supplied acute and convalescent COVID-19 samples. PBMCs, B-cell-depleted T cells, or T cells provided the cDNA or gDNA that made up the material.

Original data processing: Using reference gene primer amplification, nucleated cell counts were estimated. Only in-frame clones appear in the TCRdb table, and some are missing; sequencing was by immunoSEQ multiplex PCR. Clone size and V and J calls were adopted from that table, with D and trimming inferred from the DNA. The top ten hold about 13% of the sample, which has roughly 110,000 clones, about 85% seen once. The table lists this clone with a few counts. CDR3 size: 15 residues. Germline lookup yields CDR1 MNHNS and CDR2 SASEGT. V lost 3 bases and J lost 1, with 10 bases in between. This chain connects TRBV6-1 to TRBJ1-5; no firm D call. The receptor comes from a human donor in a cohort sampled during active COVID-19. Sequenced input: peripheral blood. The CDR3 coding sequence is TGTGCCAGCAGTGATCGGTATCTAAGCAATCAGCCCCAGCATTTT. As protein: CASSDRYLSNQPQHF.